The T cell receptor (beta chain) described here comes from a study of Ad26.COV2.S vaccination and SARS-CoV-2 variants. Study information: The vaccine Ad26.COV2.S was put into the muscle once, or twice with 56 days between. Study-level findings and limits: Post-vaccination breadth of spike-specific CD8+ and CD4+ T cell responses was reportedly substantial. Spike-specific TCR breadth was greater after Ad26.COV2.S than placebo.

V dropped 4 bases and J dropped 0 bases, with 10 bases sitting between them. CDR3 length: 15 residues. CDR1 and CDR2 from the germline V gene are GTSNPN and SVGIG (reference sequence). With regard to this clone: Its target is unknown.

Produced via immunoSEQ multiplex PCR; TCRdb's table is partial and in-frame only. Among about 370,000 clones listed, about 85% were seen once. Indicated treatment: around 19 received Ad26.COV2.S at low or high dose, single or two shots; roughly 5 received placebo; per-sample allocation not given. Samples were taken on day 63 after the first vaccine or placebo injection. This clonotype was obtained from a person aged 18 to 59 who received the Ad26.COV2.S COVID-19 vaccine or a placebo. The sequences come from peripheral blood, collected in a trial of Ad26.COV2.S vaccine versus placebo. This sequence joins TRBV30 and TRBJ1-6; D gene unclear. The CDR3 nucleotides are TGTGCCTGGAAAAGTAGGAGCTCCTATAATTCACCCCTCCACTTT. Protein: CAWKSRSSYNSPLHF.